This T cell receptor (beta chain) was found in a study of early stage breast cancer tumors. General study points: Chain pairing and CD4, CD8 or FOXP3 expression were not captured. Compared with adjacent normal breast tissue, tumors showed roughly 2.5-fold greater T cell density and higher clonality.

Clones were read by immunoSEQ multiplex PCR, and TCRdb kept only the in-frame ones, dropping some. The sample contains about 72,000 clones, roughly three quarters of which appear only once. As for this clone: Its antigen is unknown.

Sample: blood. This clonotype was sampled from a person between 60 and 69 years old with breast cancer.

CDR3 in DNA: TGTGCCAGCTGGGACTCCCCTTTCGAAGCTTTCTTT. It yields the protein CASWDSPFEAFF. The chain is built from TRBV19 and TRBJ1-1; D is perhaps TRBD1 (5 bases). From germline, CDR1 is LNHDA and CDR2 SQIVND (reference sequence). With 9 bases removed from V and 8 bases from J, the gap between germline ends came to 16 bases. The CDR3 length is 12 residues.